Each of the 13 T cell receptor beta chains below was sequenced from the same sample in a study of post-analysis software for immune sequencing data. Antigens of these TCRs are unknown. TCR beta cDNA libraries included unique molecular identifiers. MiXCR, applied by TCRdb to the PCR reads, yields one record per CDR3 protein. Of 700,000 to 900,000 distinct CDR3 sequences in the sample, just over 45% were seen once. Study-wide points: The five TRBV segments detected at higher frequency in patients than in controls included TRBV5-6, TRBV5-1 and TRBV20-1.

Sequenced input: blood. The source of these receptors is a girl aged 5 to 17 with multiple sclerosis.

Here the CDR3 DNA reads TGCGCCAGCAGCTTGGATGCGGGGCAGCCCCAGCATTTT. This encodes CASSLDAGQPQHF. The chain employs TRBV5-1 and TRBJ1-5; D ambiguous. Trimming cost V 0 bases and J 7 bases, with 8 bases left between them. The CDR3 is 13 residues long. Germline V CDR1 and CDR2: SGHRS, YFSETQ.

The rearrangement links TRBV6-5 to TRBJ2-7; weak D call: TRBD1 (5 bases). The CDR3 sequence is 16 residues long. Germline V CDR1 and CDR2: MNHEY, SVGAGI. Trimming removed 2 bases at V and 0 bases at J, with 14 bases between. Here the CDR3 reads CASSYAVVGDSYEQYF. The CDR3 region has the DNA TGTGCCAGCAGTTACGCGGTCGTAGGGGACTCCTACGAGCAGTACTTC.

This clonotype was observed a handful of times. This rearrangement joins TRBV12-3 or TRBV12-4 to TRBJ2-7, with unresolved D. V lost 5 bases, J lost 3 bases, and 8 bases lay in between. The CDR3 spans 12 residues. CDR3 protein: CASSHDLYEQYF. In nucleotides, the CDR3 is TGTGCCAGCAGTCACGACCTCTACGAGCAGTACTTC.

The CDR3 reads CSVEDLGGEDSYEQYF. Written as DNA, the CDR3 is TGCAGCGTTGAAGATCTGGGGGGGGAGGACTCCTACGAGCAGTACTTC. This sequence joins TRBV29-1 and TRBJ2-7; 7 nucleotides line up with TRBD2. The CDR3 covers 16 residues. In germline, CDR1 is SQVTM, CDR2 ANQGSEA. The V gene end was trimmed by 0 bases and the J gene end by 0 bases; junction bases not matched to a gene: 8.

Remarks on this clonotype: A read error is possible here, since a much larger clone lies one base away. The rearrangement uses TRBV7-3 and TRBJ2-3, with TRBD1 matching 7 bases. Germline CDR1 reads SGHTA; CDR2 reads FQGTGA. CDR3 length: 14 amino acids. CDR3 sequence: CAGSSTGGTDTQYF. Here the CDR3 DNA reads TGTGCCGGCAGCTCAACAGGGGGCACAGATACGCAGTATTTT.

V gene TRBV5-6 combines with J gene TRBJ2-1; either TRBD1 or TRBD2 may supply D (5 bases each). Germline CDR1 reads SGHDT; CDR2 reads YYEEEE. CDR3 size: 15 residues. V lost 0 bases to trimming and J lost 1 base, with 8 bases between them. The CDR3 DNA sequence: TGTGCCAGCAGCTTGGAGTGGGGGTCCTACAATGAGCAGTTCTTC. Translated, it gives CASSLEWGSYNEQFF.

As DNA, the CDR3 is TGTGCCAGCAGCCAAGCGGGAGTCCACAATGAGCAGTTCTTC. Translation: CASSQAGVHNEQFF. The chain is built from TRBV3-1 and TRBJ2-1; tentative D call: TRBD2 (6 bases). V was shortened by 1 base and J by 5 bases, with 9 bases between the two germline ends. This CDR3 is 14 amino acids long. Germline values: CDR1 LGHDT, CDR2 YNNKEL (reference sequence).

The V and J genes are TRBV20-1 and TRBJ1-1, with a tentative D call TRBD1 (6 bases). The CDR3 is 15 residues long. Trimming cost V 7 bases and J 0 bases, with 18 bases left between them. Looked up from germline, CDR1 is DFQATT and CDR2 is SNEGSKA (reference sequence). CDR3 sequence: CSVVEIGGLNTEAFF. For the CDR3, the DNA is TGCAGTGTGGTAGAGATCGGGGGCTTGAACACTGAAGCTTTCTTT.

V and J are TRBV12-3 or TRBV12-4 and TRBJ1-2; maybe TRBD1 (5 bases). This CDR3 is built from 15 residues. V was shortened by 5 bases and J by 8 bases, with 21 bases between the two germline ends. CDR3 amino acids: CASSPGWRQQGGYTF. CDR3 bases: TGTGCCAGCAGTCCGGGTTGGAGACAGCAGGGAGGCTACACCTTC.

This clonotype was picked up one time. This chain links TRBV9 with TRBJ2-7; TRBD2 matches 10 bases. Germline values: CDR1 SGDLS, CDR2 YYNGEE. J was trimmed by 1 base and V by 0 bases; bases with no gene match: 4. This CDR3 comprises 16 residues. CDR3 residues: CASSVGRLAGSYEQYF. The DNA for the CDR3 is TGTGCCAGCAGCGTAGGTCGACTAGCGGGTTCCTACGAGCAGTACTTC.

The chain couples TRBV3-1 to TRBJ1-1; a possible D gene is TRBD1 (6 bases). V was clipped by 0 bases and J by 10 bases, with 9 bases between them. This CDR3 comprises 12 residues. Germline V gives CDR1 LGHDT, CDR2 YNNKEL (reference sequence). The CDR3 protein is CASSQDGGGAFF. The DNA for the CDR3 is TGTGCCAGCAGCCAAGACGGAGGGGGAGCTTTCTTT. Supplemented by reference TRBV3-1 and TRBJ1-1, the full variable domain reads DTAVSQTPKYLVTQMGNDKSIKCEQNLGHDTMYWYKQDSKKFLKIMFSYNNKELIINETVPNRFSPKSPDKAHLNLHINSLELGDSAVYFCASSQDGGGAFFGQGTRLTVV.

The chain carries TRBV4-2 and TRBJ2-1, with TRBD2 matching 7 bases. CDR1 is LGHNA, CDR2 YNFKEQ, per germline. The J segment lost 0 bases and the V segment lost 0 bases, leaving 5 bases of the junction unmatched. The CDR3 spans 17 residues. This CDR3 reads CASSQDHSGTSYNEQFF. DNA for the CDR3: TGTGCCAGCAGCCAAGACCACAGCGGGACCTCCTACAATGAGCAGTTCTTC.

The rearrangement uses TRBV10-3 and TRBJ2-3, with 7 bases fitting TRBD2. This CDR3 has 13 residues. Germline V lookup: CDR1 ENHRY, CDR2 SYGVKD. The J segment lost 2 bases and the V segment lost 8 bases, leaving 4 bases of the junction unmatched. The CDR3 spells CAIAGGTTDTQYF. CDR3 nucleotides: TGTGCCATCGCCGGGGGGACCACAGATACGCAGTATTTT.